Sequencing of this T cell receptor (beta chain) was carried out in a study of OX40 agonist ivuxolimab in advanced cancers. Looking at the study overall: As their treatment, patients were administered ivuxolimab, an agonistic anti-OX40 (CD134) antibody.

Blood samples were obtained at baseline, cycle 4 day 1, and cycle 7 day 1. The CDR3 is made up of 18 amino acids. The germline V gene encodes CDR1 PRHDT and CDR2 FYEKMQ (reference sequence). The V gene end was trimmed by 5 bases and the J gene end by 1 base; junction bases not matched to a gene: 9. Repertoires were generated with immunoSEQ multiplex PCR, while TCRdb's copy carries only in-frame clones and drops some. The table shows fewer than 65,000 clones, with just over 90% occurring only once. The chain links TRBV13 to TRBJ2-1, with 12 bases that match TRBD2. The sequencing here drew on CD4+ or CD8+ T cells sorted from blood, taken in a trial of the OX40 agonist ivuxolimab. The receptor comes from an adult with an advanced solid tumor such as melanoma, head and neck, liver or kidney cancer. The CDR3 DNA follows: TGTGCCAGCAGCGCCGTAGGGACTAGCGGGTTTTCCTACAATGAGCAGTTCTTC. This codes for CASSAVGTSGFSYNEQFF.